This TCR beta chain emerged from a study of T cells in Graves' hyperthyroidism and ophthalmopathy. Overall study results and limits: Most expanded thyroid clonotypes above 0.001 recurred in blood. Ophthalmopathy, which appeared later, was predicted by the model a median around 6.9 months before onset.

This clonotype was counted ten times or more. Its specificity is not known. Authors of the study amplified TCR beta CDR3 regions from RNA transcripts. First-round RT-PCR targeting the TCR CDR3 was performed with the HTBI primer set. TCRdb reprocessed the multiplex PCR reads via MiXCR and lists one record per CDR3 protein. The sample includes around 350,000 distinct CDR3 sequences, nearly 15% of them seen just once. This TCR came from a woman aged 60-75 years with Graves' ophthalmopathy. The sequencing sample was made of blood.

CDR3 amino acids: CASREQANQPQHF. In DNA form, the CDR3 reads TGTGCCAGCAGGGAACAAGCGAATCAGCCCCAGCATTTT. This sequence joins TRBV6-1 and TRBJ1-5; no clear D. V lost 6 bases and J lost 4, with 10 bases in between. The germline V gene has CDR1 MNHNS and CDR2 SASEGT. The CDR3 consists of 13 residues.